This paragraph reports one TCR beta chain. This CDR3 is built from 16 residues. J lost 5 bases, V lost 0 bases, and 6 bases had no gene match. The V gene's germline CDR1 is SGHTA and CDR2 FQGNSA. This record belongs to a study of T cell repertoires in cytomegalovirus infection. Across the whole study: Both CMV infection and a matching HLA type were indicated by public TCR beta signatures.

TCRdb ran MiXCR on the reads and lists one entry per CDR3 protein. The profile shows 150,000 to 180,000 distinct CDR3 sequences, 20% to 25% of them singletons. The sequencing input was PBMCs. V gene TRBV7-2 combines with J gene TRBJ1-1; 10 nucleotides line up with TRBD1. The sequence was obtained from a human donor in good health (CMV status not recorded). Some clones in this sample may be carry-over from other donors' samples. As DNA, the CDR3 is TGTGCCAGCAGCTTAGCGGGCTGGACAGGGGGGACTGAAGCTTTCTTT. It yields the protein CASSLAGWTGGTEAFF.